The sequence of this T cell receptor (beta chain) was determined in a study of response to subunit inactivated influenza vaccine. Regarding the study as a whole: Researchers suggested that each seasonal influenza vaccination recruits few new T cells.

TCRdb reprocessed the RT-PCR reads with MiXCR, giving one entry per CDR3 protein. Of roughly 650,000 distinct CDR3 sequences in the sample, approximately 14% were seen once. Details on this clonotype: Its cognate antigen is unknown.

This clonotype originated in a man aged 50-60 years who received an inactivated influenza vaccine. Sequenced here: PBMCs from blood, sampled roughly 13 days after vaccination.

DNA of the CDR3: TGTGCCAGCAGTTTAACCGGGGGTGCGTCACCCCTCCACTTT. The encoded protein is CASSLTGGASPLHF. The rearrangement joins TRBV27 to TRBJ1-6; TRBD1 is a possible D gene (5 bases). Deletions cut 2 bases from V and 10 bases from J, with 12 bases between. Germline CDR1 reads MNHEY; CDR2 reads SMNVEV (reference sequence). The CDR3 consists of 14 residues.